Here is one TCR beta chain with its context. Its antigen is currently unknown. This entry is derived from a study of cytomegalovirus exposure and HLA in healthy donors. About the study: Findings of an earlier analysis included about 120 million unique TCR beta sequences from around 180 million T cells.

Study-level results: There were reportedly fewer N-insertions in an Asian-associated ancestry cluster than the roughly 670-donor mean, in a later analysis. Among immune exposure information, only CMV serostatus was available.

Trimming removed 2 bases from V and 7 bases from J; junction bases left unmatched: 4. The germline V gene encodes CDR1 MNHNY and CDR2 SVGAGI (reference sequence). This CDR3 has 14 amino acids. A multiplex PCR was run with 60 Vbeta primers and 13 Jbeta primers. The table came from immunoSEQ multiplex PCR; TCRdb's copy has only in-frame clones and leaves some out. The table has hundreds of thousands of clones, around four fifths seen once. Material: PBMCs. The TCR sequence derives from a woman aged 40-49 years in good health and CMV-seronegative. This rearrangement joins TRBV6-6 to TRBJ1-5; 8 positions match TRBD1. The CDR3 is CASSYQGARQPQHF. The CDR3 DNA reads as TGTGCCAGCAGTTACCAGGGGGCAAGGCAGCCCCAGCATTTT.